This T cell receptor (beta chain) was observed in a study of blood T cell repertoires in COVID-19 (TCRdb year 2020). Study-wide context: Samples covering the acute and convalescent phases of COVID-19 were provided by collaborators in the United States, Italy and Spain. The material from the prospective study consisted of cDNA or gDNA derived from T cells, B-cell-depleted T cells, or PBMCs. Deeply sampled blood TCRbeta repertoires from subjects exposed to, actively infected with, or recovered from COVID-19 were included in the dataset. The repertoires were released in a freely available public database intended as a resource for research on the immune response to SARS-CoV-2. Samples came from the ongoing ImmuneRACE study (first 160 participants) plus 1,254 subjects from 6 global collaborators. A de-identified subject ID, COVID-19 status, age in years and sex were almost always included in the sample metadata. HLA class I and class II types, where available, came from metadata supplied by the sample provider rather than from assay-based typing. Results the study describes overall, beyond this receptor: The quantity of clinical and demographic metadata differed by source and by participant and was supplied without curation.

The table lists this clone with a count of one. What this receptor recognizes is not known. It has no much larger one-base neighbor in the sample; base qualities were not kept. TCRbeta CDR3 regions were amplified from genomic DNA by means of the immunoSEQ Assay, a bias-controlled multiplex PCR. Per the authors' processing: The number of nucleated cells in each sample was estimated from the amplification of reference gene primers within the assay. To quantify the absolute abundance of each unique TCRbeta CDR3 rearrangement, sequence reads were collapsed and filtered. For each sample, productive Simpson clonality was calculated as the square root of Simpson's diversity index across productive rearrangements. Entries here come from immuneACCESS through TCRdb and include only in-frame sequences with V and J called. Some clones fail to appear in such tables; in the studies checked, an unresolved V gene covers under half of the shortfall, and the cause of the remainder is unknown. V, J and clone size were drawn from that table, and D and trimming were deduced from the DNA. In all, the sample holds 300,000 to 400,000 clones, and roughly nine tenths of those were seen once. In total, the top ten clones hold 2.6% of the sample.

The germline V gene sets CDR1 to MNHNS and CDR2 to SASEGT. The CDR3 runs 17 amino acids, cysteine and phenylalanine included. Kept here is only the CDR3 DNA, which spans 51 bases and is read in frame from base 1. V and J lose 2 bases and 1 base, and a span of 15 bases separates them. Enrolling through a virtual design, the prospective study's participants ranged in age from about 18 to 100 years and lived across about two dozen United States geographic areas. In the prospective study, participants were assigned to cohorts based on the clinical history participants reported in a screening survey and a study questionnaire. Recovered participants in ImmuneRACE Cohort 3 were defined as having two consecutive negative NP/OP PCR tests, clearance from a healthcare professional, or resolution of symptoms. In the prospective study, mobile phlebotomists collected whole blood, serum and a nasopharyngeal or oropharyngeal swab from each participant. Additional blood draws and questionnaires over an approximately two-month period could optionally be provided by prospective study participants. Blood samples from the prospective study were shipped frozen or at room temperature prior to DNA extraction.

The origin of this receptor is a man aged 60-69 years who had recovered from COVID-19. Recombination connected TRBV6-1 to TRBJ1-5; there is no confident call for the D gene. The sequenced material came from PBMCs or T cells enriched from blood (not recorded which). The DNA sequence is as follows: TGTGCCAGCAGTGAATCCGTTGCCGGGGTCAGCAATCAGCCCCAGCATTTT. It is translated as CASSESVAGVSNQPQHF.